This is a list of T cell receptor beta chains from one sample in a study of blood T cell repertoires in COVID-19. Assay: immunoSEQ multiplex PCR; the TCRdb copy retains only in-frame clones and omits some. Among about 47,000 clones listed, around 83% were seen once. Sequenced material: peripheral blood. The receptor set was obtained from a middle-aged man with acute or convalescent COVID-19. The CDR3 runs from the conserved cysteine through the conserved F or W. A D gene is named only where the DNA matches it firmly. The size field is filled for only some rows; it gives once, few, many or a size class.

>TRBD2|TRBV3-1/TRBV3-2|TRBJ2-2|NA
CASNLAGGTGELFF
TGTGCCAGCAATCTAGCGGGAGGTACCGGGGAGCTGTTTTTT
>TRBD1|TRBV7-7|TRBJ1-3|once
CASSPGTASGNTIYF
TGTGCCAGCAGCCCCGGGACAGCCTCTGGAAACACCATATATTTT
>TRBD1|TRBV29-1|TRBJ2-3|NA
CSDRQGADTQYF
TGCAGCGACAGACAGGGGGCAGATACGCAGTATTTT
>NA|TRBV7-2|TRBJ1-5|NA
CASSLLPGLILLQPQHF
TGTGCCAGCAGCTTACTCCCGGGACTTATTTTGCTTCAGCCCCAGCATTTT
>TRBD1|TRBV10-3|TRBJ1-5|NA
CAISVGQGDNQPQHF
TGTGCCATCAGTGTGGGACAGGGGGACAATCAGCCCCAGCATTTT
>TRBD2|TRBV4-3|TRBJ2-3|NA
CASSLSGGGTQYF
TGCGCCAGCAGCCTGAGCGGGGGCGGTACGCAGTATTTT
>TRBD2|TRBV25-1|TRBJ2-7|NA
CATSQGGRDEQYF
TGTGCCACCTCTCAGGGTGGGAGGGACGAGCAGTACTTC
>TRBD2|TRBV5-6|TRBJ2-1|NA
CASSSGLAGGREQFF
TGTGCCAGCAGCTCAGGACTAGCGGGGGGCAGGGAGCAGTTCTTC
>TRBD2|TRBV6-2/TRBV6-3|TRBJ2-1|NA
CASSRTSGYNEQFF
TGTGCCAGCAGCCGGACTAGCGGTTACAATGAGCAGTTCTTC
>NA|TRBV28|TRBJ2-1|NA
CASSSLSGAYNEQFF
TGTGCCAGCAGTTCCTTATCGGGAGCTTACAATGAGCAGTTCTTC
>TRBD2|TRBV3-1/TRBV3-2|TRBJ2-7|NA
CASSPQRGVLFEQYF
TGTGCCAGCAGCCCCCAGCGGGGGGTTCTTTTCGAGCAGTACTTC
>TRBD2|TRBV9|TRBJ2-3|NA
CASSVDSGGGTDTQYF
TGTGCCAGCAGCGTAGATAGCGGGGGGGGCACAGATACGCAGTATTTT
>NA|TRBV7-2|TRBJ1-2|NA
CASSTENYGYTF
TGTGCCAGCAGCACGGAGAACTATGGCTACACCTTC
>TRBD1|TRBV5-4|TRBJ1-5|NA
CASAQGLNQPQHF
TGTGCCAGCGCACAGGGGCTCAATCAGCCCCAGCATTTT
>TRBD1|TRBV27|TRBJ2-3|NA
CASSHIAPTGASTDTQYF
TGTGCCAGCAGTCACATTGCCCCTACAGGGGCCAGCACAGATACGCAGTATTTT
>NA|TRBV4-1|TRBJ1-3|NA
CASSLPGGAGNTIYF
TGCGCCAGCAGCCTGCCGGGAGGGGCTGGAAACACCATATATTTT
>NA|TRBV2|TRBJ1-1|NA
CASSGDTNTEAFF
TGTGCCAGCAGCGGCGACACGAACACTGAAGCTTTCTTT
>NA|TRBV30|TRBJ1-1|once
CAWRNMNTEAFF
TGTGCCTGGAGGAACATGAACACTGAAGCTTTCTTT
>TRBD1|TRBV2|TRBJ2-7|NA
CASGGQGPIYEQYF
TGTGCCAGCGGGGGACAGGGCCCAATTTACGAGCAGTACTTC
>TRBD2|TRBV6-1|TRBJ2-3|NA
CASSAGGAGAITDTQYF
TGTGCCAGCAGTGCGGGCGGCGCGGGAGCGATCACAGATACGCAGTATTTT
>NA|TRBV29-1|TRBJ2-5|few
CSAIRHPQETQYF
TGCAGCGCTATACGACATCCCCAAGAGACCCAGTACTTC
>NA|TRBV24-1|TRBJ1-3|few
CATSELHDTVVGNTIYF
TGTGCCACCAGTGAGTTACACGACACCGTGGTAGGAAACACCATATATTTT
>TRBD2|TRBV28|TRBJ2-3|NA
CASSPGLAGGPGDTQYF
TGTGCCAGCAGCCCGGGACTAGCGGGAGGGCCAGGTGATACGCAGTATTTT
>TRBD2|TRBV19|TRBJ2-1|NA
CASQVASGSISEQFF
TGTGCCAGTCAGGTAGCCAGCGGGAGTATTAGTGAGCAGTTCTTC
>TRBD1|TRBV11-3|TRBJ2-5|NA
CASSQGTGGRETQYF
TGTGCCAGCAGCCAAGGGACAGGGGGCAGGGAGACCCAGTACTTC
>TRBD1|TRBV19|TRBJ2-7|NA
CASSPLGTGSYEQYF
TGTGCCAGTAGTCCCCTGGGGACAGGGAGCTACGAGCAGTACTTC
>NA|TRBV11-3|TRBJ2-2|NA
CASSPTDRNTGELFF
TGTGCCAGCAGCCCAACGGACAGGAACACCGGGGAGCTGTTTTTT
>NA|TRBV19|TRBJ2-5|once
CASSATGTTLQETQYF
TGTGCCAGTAGTGCAACCGGGACAACTCTCCAAGAGACCCAGTACTTC
>TRBD1|TRBV27|TRBJ2-4|once
CASSLSTDRGYIQYF
TGTGCCAGCAGTTTATCTACAGACAGGGGGTACATTCAGTACTTC
>TRBD1|TRBV6-6|TRBJ1-2|NA
CASSSAGTGHNYGYTF
TGTGCCAGCAGTTCAGCCGGGACAGGGCATAACTATGGCTACACCTTC
>NA|TRBV3-1/TRBV3-2|TRBJ2-1|once
CASSQNQREQFF
TGTGCCAGCAGCCAAAACCAGCGTGAGCAGTTCTTC
>TRBD2|TRBV5-1|TRBJ2-1|NA
CASSSGGAARDEQFF
TGCGCCAGCAGCTCCGGGGGGGCCGCTCGCGATGAGCAGTTCTTC